Given below is one T cell receptor beta chain in context. This clone was found a few times. This clone's antigen is unknown. The record has no base qualities; no much larger clone is one base away. The same CDR3 can be traced to other DNA sequences in this sample. The data stem from a study of blood T cell repertoires in COVID-19 (TCRdb year 2020). At the level of the whole study: Samples from collaborators originated in the United States, Italy and Spain and spanned both the acute and convalescent phases of COVID-19. The material from the prospective study consisted of cDNA or gDNA derived from T cells, B-cell-depleted T cells, or PBMCs. Subjects who had been exposed to COVID-19, were actively infected with it, or had recovered from it provided the deeply sampled blood TCRbeta repertoires that made up the dataset. The repertoires were made available in a free public database intended to serve as a resource for research on the immune response to SARS-CoV-2. Samples came from the ongoing ImmuneRACE study (first 160 participants) plus 1,254 subjects from 6 global collaborators. Sample metadata almost always included a de-identified subject ID, COVID-19 status, age in years and sex. Where available, HLA class I and class II types were taken from metadata supplied by the sample provider and were not determined by assay-based typing. Results the study describes overall, beyond this receptor: How much clinical and demographic metadata was included differed by source and by participant, and the metadata was provided uncurated.

There are 14 amino acids in the CDR3, from cysteine to phenylalanine inclusive. The kept DNA is CDR3 alone, 42 bases in frame from the first base. V trim: 1 base; J trim: 4 bases; unmatched bases: 3. CDR1 is given as SGHAT and CDR2 as FQNNGV, both from the germline V gene. The collaborating institutions used their own protocols to collect whole blood in K2EDTA tubes. For TCRbeta analysis, collaborator samples were shipped as frozen whole blood, as isolated PBMCs, or as DNA extracted from either sample type. The immunoSEQ Assay, a bias-controlled multiplex PCR, was used to amplify TCRbeta CDR3 regions from genomic DNA. From the authors' description of their analysis: Nucleated cell counts per sample were estimated from amplification of reference gene primers within the assay. To quantify the absolute abundance of each unique TCRbeta CDR3 rearrangement, sequence reads were collapsed and filtered. For each sample, productive Simpson clonality was calculated as the square root of Simpson's diversity index across productive rearrangements. TCRdb carries this immuneACCESS record with in-frame sequences only. Its versions omit some clonotypes, under half of them owing to an unresolved V gene in the studies checked, with the rest unexplained. V, J and clone size reflect that table, while D and trimming were determined from the DNA. This sample comprises approximately 160,000 clones, 81% of them detected only once. The top ten constitute 9.5% to 11% of the sample.

The sample comprised peripheral blood. The rearrangement combines TRBV11-2 with TRBJ1-1, and TRBD1 matches 7 of the central bases. This sequence was found in a man aged 55-75 years with active or convalescent COVID-19. CDR3 loop: CASSLGQGSTEAFF. The DNA sequence follows: TGTGCCAGCAGCTTAGGACAGGGCAGCACTGAAGCTTTCTTT. The variable domain in full, with residues beyond the CDR3 obtained from the reference TRBV11-2 and TRBJ1-1 genes, is EAGVAQSPRYKIIEKRQSVAFWCNPISGHATLYWYQQILGQGPKLLIQFQNNGVVDDSQLPKDRFSAERLKGVDSTLKIQPAKLEDSAVYLCASSLGQGSTEAFFGQGTRLTVV.